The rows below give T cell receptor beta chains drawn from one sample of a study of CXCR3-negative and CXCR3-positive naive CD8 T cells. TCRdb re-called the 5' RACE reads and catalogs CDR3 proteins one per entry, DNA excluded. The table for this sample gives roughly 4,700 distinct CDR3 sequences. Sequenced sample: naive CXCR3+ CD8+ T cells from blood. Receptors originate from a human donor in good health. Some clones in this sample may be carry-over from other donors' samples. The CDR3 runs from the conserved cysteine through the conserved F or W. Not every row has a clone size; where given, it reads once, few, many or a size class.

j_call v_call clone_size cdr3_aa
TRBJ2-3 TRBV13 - CASSLVRQGEDTQYF
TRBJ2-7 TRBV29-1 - CSVETSGNYEQYF
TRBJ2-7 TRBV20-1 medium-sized CSASQDTTYEQYF
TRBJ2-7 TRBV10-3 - CAISRTSSYEQYF
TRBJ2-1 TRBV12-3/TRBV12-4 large CASSLGTGIYNEQFF
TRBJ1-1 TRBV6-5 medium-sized CASSSRVSGEAFEAFF
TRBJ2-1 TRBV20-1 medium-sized CSAAGTGVRNEQFF
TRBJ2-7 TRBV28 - CASSRPTLAYEQYF
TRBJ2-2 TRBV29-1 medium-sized CSVEVGAGVGTGELFF
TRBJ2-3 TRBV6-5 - CASSQGGYGTDTQYF
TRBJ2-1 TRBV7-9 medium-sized CASSLGAARHGEQFF
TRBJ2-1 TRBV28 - CASSPGGPDNEQFF
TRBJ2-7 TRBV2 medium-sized CASIEQGKYEQYF
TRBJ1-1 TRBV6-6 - CASSYGTGLNTEAFF
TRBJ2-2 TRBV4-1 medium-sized CASSHGAPNTGELFF
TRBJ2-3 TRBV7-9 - CASSLTQSAAAPDTQYF
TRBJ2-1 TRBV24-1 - CATSFEGRSSSYNEQFF